Only a few counts were recorded for the clone carrying this TCR beta chain. Researchers took RNA transcripts and amplified the TCR beta CDR3 regions from them. The TCR CDR3 was amplified in a first-round RT-PCR using the HTBI primer set. From the multiplex PCR reads, TCRdb called clonotypes with MiXCR, one entry per CDR3 protein. The data hold nearly 600,000 distinct CDR3 sequences, with approximately 15% observed a single time. The source of the sample is a study of T cells in Graves' hyperthyroidism and ophthalmopathy. The receptor was derived from a woman under 30 with Graves' ophthalmopathy. The sequencing input was blood.

The CDR3 loop is CASSLTPQAGTYEQYF. The CDR3 bases are TGTGCCAGCAGCTTAACCCCCCAAGCAGGGACCTACGAGCAGTACTTC. The chain carries TRBV7-9 and TRBJ2-7; D might be TRBD1 (5 bases). Germline CDR1 reads SEHNR; CDR2 reads FQNEAQ (reference sequence). This CDR3 region has 16 residues. The V gene lost 2 bases and the J gene lost 2 bases, with 16 bases spanning the gap.